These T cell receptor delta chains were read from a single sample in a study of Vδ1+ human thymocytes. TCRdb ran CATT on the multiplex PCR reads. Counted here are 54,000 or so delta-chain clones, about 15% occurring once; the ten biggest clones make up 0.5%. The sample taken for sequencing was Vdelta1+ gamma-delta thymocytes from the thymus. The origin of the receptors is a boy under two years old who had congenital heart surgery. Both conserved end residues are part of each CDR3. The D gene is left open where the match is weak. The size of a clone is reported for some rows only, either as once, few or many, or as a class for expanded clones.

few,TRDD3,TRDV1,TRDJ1,CALGEVPPNWGIQEDTDKLIF,TGTGCTCTTGGGGAAGTTCCTCCTAACTGGGGGATACAGGAGGACACCGATAAACTAATCTTT
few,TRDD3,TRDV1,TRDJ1,CALGELEVLRGIRGTDKLIF,TGTGCTCTTGGGGAACTAGAGGTCCTACGGGGGATACGGGGGACCGATAAACTCATCTTT
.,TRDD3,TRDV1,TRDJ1,CALGENNLSENIWGIGDTDKLIF,TGTGCTCTTGGGGAAAACAATCTTTCCGAGAACATCTGGGGGATAGGGGACACCGATAAACTCATCTTT
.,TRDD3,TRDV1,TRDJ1,CALGELPRLRGIWGTDKLIF,TGTGCTCTTGGGGAACTTCCGCGTCTGAGGGGGATCTGGGGCACCGATAAACTCATCTTT
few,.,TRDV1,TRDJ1,CALGVSLYGTSDKLIF,TGTGCTCTTGGGGTTTCCCTTTACGGTACCAGCGATAAACTCATCTTT
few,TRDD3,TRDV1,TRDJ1,CALGEPTTGGARIHKLIF,TGTGCTCTTGGGGAACCCACAACTGGGGGAGCACGGATCCATAAACTCATCTTT
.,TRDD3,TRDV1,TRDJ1,CALGIHYYEWMGDRSYKLIF,TGTGCTCTTGGGATCCACTACTACGAGTGGATGGGGGATAGGTCCTATAAACTCATCTTT
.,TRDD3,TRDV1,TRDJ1,CALGERRPLGDTFYTDKLIF,TGTGCTCTTGGGGAACGCCGCCCCTTGGGGGATACTTTTTACACCGATAAACTCATCTTT
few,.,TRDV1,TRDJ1,CALGELGLPGVYTDKLIF,TGTGCTCTTGGGGAACTCGGCCTACCGGGGGTCTACACCGATAAACTCATCTTT
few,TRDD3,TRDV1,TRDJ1,CALGELVPPDWGINRDTDKLIF,TGTGCTCTTGGGGAACTAGTTCCTCCTGACTGGGGGATAAATCGGGACACCGATAAACTCATCTTT
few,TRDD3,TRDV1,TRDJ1,CALGELAILPLAGGYARYTDKLIF,TGTGCTCTTGGGGAACTGGCGATCCTCCCCCTTGCTGGGGGATACGCGAGGTACACCGATAAACTCATCTTT
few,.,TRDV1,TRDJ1,CALGVLPLACPVRVHRTGELGRTDKLIF,TGTGCTCTTGGGGTACTACCACTGGCCTGCCCGGTACGCGTACATCGTACTGGTGAATTGGGAAGGACCGATAAACTCATCTTT
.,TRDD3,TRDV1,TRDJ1,CALGELASPTLVGTGVLYTDKLIF,TGTGCTCTTGGGGAACTAGCCTCCCCTACGCTAGTGGGTACTGGGGTACTGTACACCGATAAACTCATCTTT
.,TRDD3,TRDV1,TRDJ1,CALGELPPAKSTGDTPDKLIF,TGTGCTCTTGGGGAACTCCCCCCCGCTAAGTCAACTGGGGATACGCCTGATAAACTCATCTTT
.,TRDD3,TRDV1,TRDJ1,CALGTSGGYTDKLIF,TGTGCTCTGGGTACGAGCGGGGGATACACCGATAAACTCATCTTT
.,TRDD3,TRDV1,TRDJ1,CALGGRLRTGGIRTDKLIF,TGTGCTCTTGGGGGGAGACTACGTACTGGGGGAATTCGCACCGATAAACTCATCTTT